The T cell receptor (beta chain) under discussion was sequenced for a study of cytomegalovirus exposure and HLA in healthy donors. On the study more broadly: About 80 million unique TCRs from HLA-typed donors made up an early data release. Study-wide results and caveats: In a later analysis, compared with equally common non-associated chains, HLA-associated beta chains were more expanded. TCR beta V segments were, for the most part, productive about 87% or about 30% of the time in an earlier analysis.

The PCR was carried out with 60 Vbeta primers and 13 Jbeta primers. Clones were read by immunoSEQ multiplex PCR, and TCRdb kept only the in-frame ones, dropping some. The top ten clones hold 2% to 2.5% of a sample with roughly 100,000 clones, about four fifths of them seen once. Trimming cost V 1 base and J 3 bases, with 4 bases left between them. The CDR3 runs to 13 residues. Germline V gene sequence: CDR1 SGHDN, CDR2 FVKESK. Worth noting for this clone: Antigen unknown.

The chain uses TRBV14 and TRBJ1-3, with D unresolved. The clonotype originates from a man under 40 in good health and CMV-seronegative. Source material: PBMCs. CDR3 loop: CASSQAGGNTIYF. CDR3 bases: TGTGCCAGCAGCCAAGCGGGTGGAAACACCATATATTTT.